Sequencing of this T cell receptor beta chain was carried out in a study of CD8+CD57+ T cells in acquired aplastic anemia. Study summary: 3.2 ug was the average amount of DNA from sorted CD4+ and CD8+ cells. Overall study findings and caveats: A significant difference in CD8+ Simpson's diversity between patients and controls was not found. Sharing between patients and controls was observed for over 25 CD8+ CDR3 sequences.

This clonotype was seen ten or more times. What it binds is unknown. In patients chosen for sequencing, flow cytometry had shown CD8+CD57+ cell expansion. Patients, without exception, had severe acquired aplastic anemia. Trimming stripped 0 bases from V and 4 bases from J, with 11 bases between. Germline CDR1 ENHRY, CDR2 SYGVKD. There are 15 residues in the CDR3. Investigators profiled TCR beta VDJ and CDR3 from genomic DNA template. TCRdb recomputed calls from the reads with MiXCR, one row per CDR3 protein. The table lists 150,000 to 200,000 distinct CDR3 sequences, roughly half of them singletons. V and J are TRBV10-3 and TRBJ2-3; the D is unclear. The sample comprised sorted CD4+, CD8+, or CD8+CD57+ T cells (not recorded which) from PBMCs. This clonotype was sampled from a human donor with aplastic anemia. The CDR3, as DNA: TGTGCCATCAGTGAGTCGTCCAAGGGTCCAGATACGCAGTATTTT. Its protein is CAISESSKGPDTQYF.